Detailed here is one TCR beta chain. The antigen is unknown. TCRdb redid the calling of the reads with MiXCR, one entry per CDR3 protein. Among some 150,000 distinct CDR3 sequences listed, approximately 30% were seen once. This record belongs to a study of T cell repertoires in cytomegalovirus infection. Study findings and constraints: Ex vivo, HLA-C-restricted CMV-specific TCR beta clonotypes prevailed over the rest of the response.

There are 15 residues in the CDR3. Trimming removed 7 bases from V and 2 bases from J, with 16 bases in between. Germline CDR1 reads SNHLY; CDR2 reads FYNNEI. This chain links TRBV2 with TRBJ2-3; D might be TRBD2 (8 bases). Source: CD8+ T cells from cultured PBMCs, taken from culture after CMV antigen stimulation. The source of this sequence is a human donor in good health (CMV status not recorded). Some clones in this sample may be carry-over from other donors' samples. CDR3 bases: TGTGCCAGCACCTCAGGGGGACTAGACACAGATACGCAGTATTTT. Residues: CASTSGGLDTDTQYF.